The source of this T cell receptor (beta chain) is a study of OX40 agonist ivuxolimab in advanced cancers. The study in broad terms: Ivuxolimab was a fully human IgG2 agonistic monoclonal antibody targeting the costimulatory receptor OX40 (CD134). The dose-escalation cohort was around 84% male with a mean age of about 60 years, ranging from 23 to 79. Of the approximately 50 patients in dose escalation, some 19 had hepatocellular carcinoma, some 15 had melanoma, 9 had renal cell carcinoma and 9 had head and neck cancer. The paper covers the monotherapy dose-escalation part of the phase I ivuxolimab trial, which included N of about 50 patients. Intravenous ivuxolimab was administered to patients every 2 weeks at six dose levels: 0.01, 0.1, 0.3, 1.5, 3 and 10 mg/kg. Partial responses occurred in three dose-escalation patients: two with cutaneous melanoma and one with hepatocellular carcinoma. The purpose of peripheral TCRbeta sequencing was to test whether ivuxolimab changed TCR sequence diversity and led to clonal T-cell expansion. Prior anti-PD-1, anti-PD-L1 or anti-CTLA-4 therapy was permitted, and checkpoint inhibitors had been received by approximately 39% of dose-escalation patients. Beyond this particular receptor, the publication reports: In the 0.1-3.0 mg/kg groups, partial responders were among the patients with the lowest normalized peripheral clonal expansion, particularly in CD8+ T cells. Low levels of normalized T-cell clonal expansion were also seen in some nonresponding patients. After ivuxolimab, more expanded clones were found on average in CD8+ T cells than in CD4+ T cells. At doses from 0.1 to 3.0 mg/kg, clonal expansion was seen in both CD4+ and CD8+ blood T cells between baseline and week 6. The antigen specificity of the peripheral T cells that underwent clonal expansion was not determined.

Genomic DNA was extracted from sorted cells for sequencing of the TCRbeta CDR3 region. TCRbeta CDR3 regions were sequenced using the immunoSEQ Assay. What TCRdb holds here is the immuneACCESS table cut down to in-frame rearrangements. Part of the clones is not present; checked against another copy, under half of the missing clones reflect an unresolved V gene, and the others are unexplained. The sample table shows some 70,000 clones, and about 86% are seen once. Over 2% of the sample is taken by the ten largest. As regards this clone: Its antigen has not been determined. Base qualities were left out, and no much larger clone turns up one base away.

The trial excluded patients who had a history of autoimmune disease or were on systemic immunosuppression. Peripheral blood for TCR sequencing was drawn from every dose cohort at baseline, at cycle 4 day 1 and at cycle 7 day 1. Samples came from an open-label, multicenter, first-in-human phase I dose-escalation trial of ivuxolimab. Adults with locally advanced or metastatic melanoma, renal cell, hepatocellular, or head and neck squamous cell carcinoma were enrolled in the trial. Before TCR sequencing, CD4+ and CD8+ T cells were separately sorted from peripheral blood. The input for sequencing was CD4+ or CD8+ T cells sorted from blood, taken in a trial of the OX40 agonist ivuxolimab. This sequence originates from an adult with an advanced solid tumor such as melanoma, head and neck, liver or kidney cancer.

The nucleotides read TGTGCCAGCAGCCAAGATCAGTTCGAGCGGGCGAACAATGAGCAGTTCTTC. Its protein reads: CASSQDQFERANNEQFF. The chain was built from TRBV4-2 and TRBJ2-1; TRBD2 could be the D gene, as 6 bases match. The junction carries 17 bases between V and J, which are trimmed by 0 bases and 5 bases respectively. CDR3 length: 17 amino acids, cysteine to phenylalanine. Only the CDR3 DNA stays, 51 bases, in frame from base 1. From the germline V gene, CDR1 is LGHNA and CDR2 is YNFKEQ.